Below are 9 T cell receptor beta chains sequenced from a single sample in a study of CXCR3-negative and CXCR3-positive naive CD8 T cells. The authors made the TRB cDNA libraries by 5' RACE using UMI labels. From its re-call of the 5' RACE reads, TCRdb lists each CDR3 protein once, without DNA. The sample table sets out more than 50,000 distinct CDR3 sequences. Sequencing was performed on naive CXCR3- CD8+ T cells from blood. Specified subset: CD45RO-CCR7+CD27+CD95- naive CD8+ T cells lacking CXCR3 (TNR3-). The source of these receptors is a human donor in good health. Some clones in this sample may be carry-over from other donors' samples.

This chain's CDR3 is CASSLGEGYEQYF. V and J are TRBV11-3 and TRBJ2-7; TCRdb reports TRBD1, a call that lacks DNA to check it against. From germline, CDR1 is SGHNT and CDR2 YENEEA. The CDR3 runs 13 residues.

The chain links TRBV29-1 to TRBJ1-1. The CDR3 totals 11 residues. Germline CDR1 is SQVTM and CDR2 is ANQGSEA. Here the CDR3 reads CSPQRDTEAFF. The whole variable domain, filled in from reference TRBV29-1 and TRBJ1-1, reads SAVISQKPSRDICQRGTSLTIQCQVDSQVTMMFWYRQQPGQSLTLIATANQGSEATYESGFVIDKFPISRPNLTFSTLTVSNMSPEDSSIYLCSPQRDTEAFFGQGTRLTVV.

The chain recombines TRBV27 with TRBJ2-2; TCRdb selects TRBD2, and the lack of DNA leaves this call unchecked. Germline V lookup: CDR1 MNHEY, CDR2 SMNVEV (reference sequence). This CDR3 contains 15 residues. Here the CDR3 reads CASSSAGANTGELFF.

The rearrangement joins TRBV29-1 to TRBJ2-7. Germline V gene data show CDR1 as SQVTM and CDR2 as ANQGSEA. The CDR3 is made up of 12 amino acids. The CDR3 region is CSAGQPPYEQYF.

V gene TRBV29-1 combines with J gene TRBJ2-1; TCRdb's D call of TRBD1 is untestable without DNA. CDR3 length: 12 residues. CDR1 SQVTM and CDR2 ANQGSEA come from the germline V gene. The CDR3 here is CSVATGGNEQFF.

CDR3 protein: CASSFSGQGLWETQYF. The rearrangement joins TRBV12-3 or TRBV12-4 to TRBJ2-5; with no DNA, the TCRdb D assignment of TRBD1 cannot be verified. The CDR3 totals 16 residues.

The rearrangement joins TRBV3-1 to TRBJ2-5; as DNA is missing, the TRBD2 call by TCRdb cannot be tested. CDR1 and CDR2 (germline): LGHDT, YNNKEL (reference sequence). The length of the CDR3 is 17 residues. The CDR3 sequence is CASSQKSGGPYQETQYF.

The rearrangement links TRBV20-1 to TRBJ1-2. CDR1 is DFQATT, CDR2 SNEGSKA, per germline (reference sequence). The CDR3 loop spans 14 amino acids. The CDR3 protein is CSARVVGDNYGYTF.

The gene calls are TRBV9 and TRBJ2-3; TCRdb designates TRBD1, a call that cannot be tested without DNA. CDR1 is SGDLS, CDR2 YYNGEE, per germline. The CDR3 length is 14 residues. Here the CDR3 reads CASSADRGTDTQYF.